This T cell receptor (beta chain) was retrieved from a study of blood T cells in healthy people across ages. As regards this clonotype: The antigen remains unidentified.

General study results and limits: Unknown donor CMV status possibly confounded expanded clonotype changes.

For the second PCR, which ran for roughly 7 to 11 cycles, a sample-barcoded 5' primer and a J-beta primer mix were used. TCRdb re-derived calls from the 5' RACE reads in MiXCR, one entry per CDR3 protein. This repertoire shows 450,000 to 650,000 distinct CDR3 sequences, around 24% found once; its top ten account for around 10%. This sample also belongs to another study, concerning T cells of mothers and their children.

The sequence was collected from a boy younger than 18 in good health. Sequences were obtained from blood.

CDR3 protein: CSARDSRRGNYGYTF. The CDR3 DNA reads TGCAGTGCTAGAGATTCTCGCAGGGGTAACTATGGCTACACCTTC. The V call is TRBV20-1, the J call TRBJ1-2; D may be TRBD1 (6 bases). Germline V gene lookup returns CDR1 DFQATT and CDR2 SNEGSKA (reference sequence). V gave up 0 bases and J gave up 1 base, with 12 bases separating them. The length of the CDR3 is 15 residues.